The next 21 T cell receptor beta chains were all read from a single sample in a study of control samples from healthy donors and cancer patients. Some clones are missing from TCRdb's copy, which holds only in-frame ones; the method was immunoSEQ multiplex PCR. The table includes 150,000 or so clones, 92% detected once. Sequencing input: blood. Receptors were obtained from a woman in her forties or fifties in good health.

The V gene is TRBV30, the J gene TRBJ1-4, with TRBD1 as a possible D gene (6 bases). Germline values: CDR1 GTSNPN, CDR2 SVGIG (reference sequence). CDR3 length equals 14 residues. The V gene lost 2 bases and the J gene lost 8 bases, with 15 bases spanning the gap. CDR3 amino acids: CAWSQQGPGEKLFF. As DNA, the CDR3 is TGTGCCTGGAGTCAACAGGGCCCGGGGGAAAAACTGTTTTTT.

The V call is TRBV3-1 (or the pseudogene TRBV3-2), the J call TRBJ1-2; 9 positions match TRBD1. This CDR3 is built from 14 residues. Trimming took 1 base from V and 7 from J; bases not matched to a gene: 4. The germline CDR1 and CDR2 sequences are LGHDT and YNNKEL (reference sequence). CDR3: CASSQVDRGFGYTF. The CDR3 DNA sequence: TGTGCCAGCAGCCAAGTGGACAGGGGATTTGGCTACACCTTC.

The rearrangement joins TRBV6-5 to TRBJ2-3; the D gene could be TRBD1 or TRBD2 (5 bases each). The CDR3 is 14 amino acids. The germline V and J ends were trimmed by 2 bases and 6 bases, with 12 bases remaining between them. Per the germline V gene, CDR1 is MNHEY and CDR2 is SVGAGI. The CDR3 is CASSYRDLLDTQYF. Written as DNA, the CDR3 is TGTGCCAGCAGTTACAGGGACCTCTTGGATACGCAGTATTTT.

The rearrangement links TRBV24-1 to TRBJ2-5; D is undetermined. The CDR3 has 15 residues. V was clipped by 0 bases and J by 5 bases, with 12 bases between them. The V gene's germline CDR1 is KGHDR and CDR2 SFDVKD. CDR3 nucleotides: TGTGCCACCAGTGATTTGGGGAAGGGCCGGGAGACCCAGTACTTC. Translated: CATSDLGKGRETQYF.

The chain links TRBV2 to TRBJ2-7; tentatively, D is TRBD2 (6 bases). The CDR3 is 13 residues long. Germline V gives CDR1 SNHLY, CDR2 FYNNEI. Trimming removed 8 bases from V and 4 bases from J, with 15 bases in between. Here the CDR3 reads CASGISGKYEQYF. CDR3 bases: TGTGCCAGCGGGATTAGCGGAAAATACGAGCAGTACTTC.

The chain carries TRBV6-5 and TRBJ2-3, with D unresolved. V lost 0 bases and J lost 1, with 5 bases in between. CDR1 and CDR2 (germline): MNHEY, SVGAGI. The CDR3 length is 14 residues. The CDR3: CASSYSRGTDTQYF. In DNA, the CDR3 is TGTGCCAGCAGTTACTCTCGGGGCACAGATACGCAGTATTTT.

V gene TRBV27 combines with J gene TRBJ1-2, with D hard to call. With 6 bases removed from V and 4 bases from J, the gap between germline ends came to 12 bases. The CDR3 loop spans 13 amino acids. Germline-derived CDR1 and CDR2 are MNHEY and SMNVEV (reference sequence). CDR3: CASRAADRYGYTF. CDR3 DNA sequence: TGTGCCAGCAGGGCGGCGGACCGCTATGGCTACACCTTC.

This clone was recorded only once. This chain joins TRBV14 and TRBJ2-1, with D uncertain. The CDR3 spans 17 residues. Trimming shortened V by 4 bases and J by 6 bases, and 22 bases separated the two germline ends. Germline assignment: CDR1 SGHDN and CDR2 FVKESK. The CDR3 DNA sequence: TGTGCCAGCAGCCCCGAAAACAAGTGGACCTTTATCAATGAGCAGTTCTTC. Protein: CASSPENKWTFINEQFF.

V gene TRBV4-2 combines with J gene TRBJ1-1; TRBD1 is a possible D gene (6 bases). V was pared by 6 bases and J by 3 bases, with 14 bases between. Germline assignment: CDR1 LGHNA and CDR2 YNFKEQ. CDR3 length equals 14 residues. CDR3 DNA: TGTGCCAGCAGGGGGCTCCAGGGGTACACTGAAGCTTTCTTT. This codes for CASRGLQGYTEAFF.

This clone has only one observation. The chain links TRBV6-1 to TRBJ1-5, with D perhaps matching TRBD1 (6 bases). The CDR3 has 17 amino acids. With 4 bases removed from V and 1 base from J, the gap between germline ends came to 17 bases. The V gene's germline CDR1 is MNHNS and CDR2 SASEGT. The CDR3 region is CASSARQGLGSNQPQHF. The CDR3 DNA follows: TGTGCCAGCAGTGCCCGGCAGGGGCTAGGGAGCAATCAGCCCCAGCATTTT.

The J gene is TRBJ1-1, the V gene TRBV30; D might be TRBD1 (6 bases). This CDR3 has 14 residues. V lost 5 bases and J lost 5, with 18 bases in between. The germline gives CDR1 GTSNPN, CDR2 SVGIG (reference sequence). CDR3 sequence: CAWRRGGGRTEAFF. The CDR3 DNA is TGTGCCTGGCGGCGAGGGGGGGGGCGGACTGAAGCTTTCTTT.

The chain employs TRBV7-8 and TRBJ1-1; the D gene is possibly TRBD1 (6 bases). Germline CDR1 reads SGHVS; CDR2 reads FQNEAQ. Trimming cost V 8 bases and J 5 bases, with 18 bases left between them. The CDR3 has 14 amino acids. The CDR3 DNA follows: TGTGCCAGCGCGGGGGCGCTAGAAAAGACTGAAGCTTTCTTT. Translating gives CASAGALEKTEAFF.

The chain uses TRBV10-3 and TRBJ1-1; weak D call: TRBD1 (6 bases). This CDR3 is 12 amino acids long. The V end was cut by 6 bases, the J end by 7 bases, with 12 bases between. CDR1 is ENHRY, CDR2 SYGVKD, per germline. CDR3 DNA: TGTGCCATCAGGGTTGCACAGGGTGAAGCTTTCTTT. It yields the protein CAIRVAQGEAFF.

The CDR3 sequence: CASSFGQAYEQYF. The CDR3 region has the DNA TGTGCCAGCAGCTTTGGACAGGCCTACGAGCAGTACTTC. The chain couples TRBV5-6 to TRBJ2-7; TRBD1 matches at 7 bases. Trimming removed 2 bases from V and 2 bases from J; junction bases left unmatched: 1. CDR1 and CDR2 from the germline V gene are SGHDT and YYEEEE. The CDR3 runs 13 residues.

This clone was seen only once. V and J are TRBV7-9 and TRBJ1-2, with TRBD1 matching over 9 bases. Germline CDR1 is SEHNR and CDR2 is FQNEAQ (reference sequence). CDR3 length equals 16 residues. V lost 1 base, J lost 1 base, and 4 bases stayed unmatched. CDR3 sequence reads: CASSLVGDRDNYGYTF. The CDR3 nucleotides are TGTGCCAGCAGCTTAGTTGGGGACAGGGATAACTATGGCTACACCTTC. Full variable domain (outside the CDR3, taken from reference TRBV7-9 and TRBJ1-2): DTGVSQNPRHKITKRGQNVTFRCDPISEHNRLYWYRQTLGQGPEFLTYFQNEAQLEKSRLLSDRFSAERPKGSFSTLEIQRTEQGDSAMYLCASSLVGDRDNYGYTFGSGTRLTVV.

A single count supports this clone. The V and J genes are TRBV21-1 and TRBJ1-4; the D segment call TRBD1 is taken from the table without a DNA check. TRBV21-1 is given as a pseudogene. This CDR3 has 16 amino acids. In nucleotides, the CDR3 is TGTGCCAGCAGCACGCTACAGGGCGCAACTAATGAAAAACTGTTTTTT. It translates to CASSTLQGATNEKLFF.

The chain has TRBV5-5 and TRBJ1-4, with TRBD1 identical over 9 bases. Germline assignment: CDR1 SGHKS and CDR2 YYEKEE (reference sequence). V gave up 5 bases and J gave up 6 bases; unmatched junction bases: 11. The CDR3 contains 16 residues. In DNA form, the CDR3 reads TGTGCCAGCAGAATTACCGGGACAGGGATTGATGAAAAACTGTTTTTT. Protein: CASRITGTGIDEKLFF.

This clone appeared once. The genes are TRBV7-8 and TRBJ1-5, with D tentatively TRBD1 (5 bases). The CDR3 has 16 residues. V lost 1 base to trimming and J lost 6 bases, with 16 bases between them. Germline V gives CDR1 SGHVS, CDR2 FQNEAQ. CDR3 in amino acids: CASSLEGIPGGQPQHF. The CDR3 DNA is TGTGCCAGCAGCTTAGAGGGTATCCCGGGGGGTCAGCCCCAGCATTTT.

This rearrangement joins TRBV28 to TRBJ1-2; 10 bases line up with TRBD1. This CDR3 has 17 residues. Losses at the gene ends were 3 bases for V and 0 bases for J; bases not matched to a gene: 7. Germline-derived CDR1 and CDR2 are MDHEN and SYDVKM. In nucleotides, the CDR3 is TGTGCCAGCAGTTTCGTGGACAGGGGGTCGGCTAACTATGGCTACACCTTC. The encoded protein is CASSFVDRGSANYGYTF.

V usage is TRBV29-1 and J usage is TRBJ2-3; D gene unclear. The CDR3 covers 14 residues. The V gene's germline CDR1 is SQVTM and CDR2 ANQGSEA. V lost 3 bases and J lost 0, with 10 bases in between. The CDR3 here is CSVDAGVSTDTQYF. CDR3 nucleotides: TGCAGCGTTGATGCTGGGGTTAGCACAGATACGCAGTATTTT.

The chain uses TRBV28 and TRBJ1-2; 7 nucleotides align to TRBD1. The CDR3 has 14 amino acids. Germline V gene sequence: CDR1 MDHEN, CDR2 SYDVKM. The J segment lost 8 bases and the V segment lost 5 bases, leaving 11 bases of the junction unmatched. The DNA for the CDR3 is TGTGCCAGCAGTCCATCCACCGGGACAGTCGGCTACACCTTC. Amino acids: CASSPSTGTVGYTF.